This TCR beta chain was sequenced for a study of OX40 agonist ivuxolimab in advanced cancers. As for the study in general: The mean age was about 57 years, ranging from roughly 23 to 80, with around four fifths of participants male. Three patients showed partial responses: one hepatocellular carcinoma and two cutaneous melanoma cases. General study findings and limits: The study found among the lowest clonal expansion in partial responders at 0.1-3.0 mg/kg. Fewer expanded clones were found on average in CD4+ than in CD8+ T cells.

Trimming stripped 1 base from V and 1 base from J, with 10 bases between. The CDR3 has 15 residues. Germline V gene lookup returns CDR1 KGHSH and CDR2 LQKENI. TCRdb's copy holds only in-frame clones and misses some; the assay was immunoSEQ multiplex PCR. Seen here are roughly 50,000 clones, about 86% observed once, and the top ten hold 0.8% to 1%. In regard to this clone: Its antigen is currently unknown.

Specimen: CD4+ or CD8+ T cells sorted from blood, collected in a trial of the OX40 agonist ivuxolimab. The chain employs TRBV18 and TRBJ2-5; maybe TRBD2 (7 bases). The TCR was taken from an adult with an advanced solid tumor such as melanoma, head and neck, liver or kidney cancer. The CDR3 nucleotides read TGTGCCAGCTCACCACTGGGAGGGGGCCAAGAGACCCAGTACTTC. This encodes CASSPLGGGQETQYF.